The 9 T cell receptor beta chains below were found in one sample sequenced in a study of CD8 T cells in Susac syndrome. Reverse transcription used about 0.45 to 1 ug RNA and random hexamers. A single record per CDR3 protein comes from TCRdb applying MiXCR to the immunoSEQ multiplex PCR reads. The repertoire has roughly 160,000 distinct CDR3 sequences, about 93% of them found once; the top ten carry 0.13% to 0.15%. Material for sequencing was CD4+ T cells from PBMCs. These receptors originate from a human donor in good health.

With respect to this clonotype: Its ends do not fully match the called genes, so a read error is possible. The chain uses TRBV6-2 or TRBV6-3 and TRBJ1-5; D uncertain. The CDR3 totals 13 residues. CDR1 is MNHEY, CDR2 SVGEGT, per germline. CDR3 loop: CATSQRRHQPQHF. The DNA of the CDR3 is TGTGCCACCAGTCAAAGGCGCCATCAGCCCCAGCATTTT.

The CDR3 sequence: CASSLGLHEQFF. The CDR3 region has the DNA TGTGCCAGCAGCTTAGGACTCCATGAGCAGTTCTTC. The chain employs TRBV7-2 and TRBJ2-1; D uncertain. CDR3 length: 12 amino acids. V was cut by 1 base and J by 8 bases, with 6 bases left in between. Germline V lookup: CDR1 SGHTA, CDR2 FQGNSA. Supplemented by reference TRBV7-2 and TRBJ2-1, the full variable domain reads GAGVSQSPSNKVTEKGKDVELRCDPISGHTALYWYRQSLGQGLEFLIYFQGNSAPDKSGLPSDRFSAERTGGSVSTLTIQRTQQEDSAVYLCASSLGLHEQFFGPGTRLTVL.

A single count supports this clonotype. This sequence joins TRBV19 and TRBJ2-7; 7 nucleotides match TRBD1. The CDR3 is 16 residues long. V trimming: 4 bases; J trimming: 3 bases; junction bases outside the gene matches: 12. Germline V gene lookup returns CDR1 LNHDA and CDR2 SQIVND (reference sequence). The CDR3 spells CASSTSLIGTVYEQYF. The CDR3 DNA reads TGTGCCAGTAGTACTAGCCTCATTGGGACAGTCTACGAGCAGTACTTC.

DNA for the CDR3: TGCAGTGCCCAGGGACAGTCCTACGAGCAGTACTTC. This encodes CSAQGQSYEQYF. The chain links TRBV20-1 to TRBJ2-7; 7 nucleotides align to TRBD1. The trim removed 6 bases at V and 1 base at J, leaving 3 bases unmatched. Germline CDR1 and CDR2: DFQATT and SNEGSKA (reference sequence). This CDR3 is built from 12 residues.

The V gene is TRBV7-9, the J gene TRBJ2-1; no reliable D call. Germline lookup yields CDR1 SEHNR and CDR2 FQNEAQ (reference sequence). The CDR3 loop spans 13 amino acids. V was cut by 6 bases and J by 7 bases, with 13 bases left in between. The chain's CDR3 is CASSRTQGNEQFF. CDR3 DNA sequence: TGTGCCAGCAGTCGAACCCAAGGGAATGAGCAGTTCTTC.

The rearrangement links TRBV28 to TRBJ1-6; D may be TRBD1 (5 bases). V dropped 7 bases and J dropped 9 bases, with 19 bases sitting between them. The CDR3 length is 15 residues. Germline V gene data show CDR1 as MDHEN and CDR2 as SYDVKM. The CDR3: CASTPADRTSSPLHF. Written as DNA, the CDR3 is TGTGCCAGCACCCCCGCCGATCGGACAAGTTCACCCCTCCACTTT.

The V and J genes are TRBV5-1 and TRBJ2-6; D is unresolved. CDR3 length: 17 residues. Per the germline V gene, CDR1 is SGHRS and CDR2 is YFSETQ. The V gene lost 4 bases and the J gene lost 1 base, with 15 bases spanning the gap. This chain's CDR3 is CASSQTAALSGANVLTF. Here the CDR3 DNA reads TGCGCCAGCAGCCAGACGGCGGCCTTATCTGGGGCCAACGTCCTGACTTTC.

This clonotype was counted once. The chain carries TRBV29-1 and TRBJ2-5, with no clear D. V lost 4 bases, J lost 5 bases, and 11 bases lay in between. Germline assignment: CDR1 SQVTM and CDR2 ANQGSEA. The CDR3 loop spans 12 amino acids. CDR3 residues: CSVVAPAETQYF. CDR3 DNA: TGCAGCGTTGTAGCACCAGCGGAGACCCAGTACTTC.

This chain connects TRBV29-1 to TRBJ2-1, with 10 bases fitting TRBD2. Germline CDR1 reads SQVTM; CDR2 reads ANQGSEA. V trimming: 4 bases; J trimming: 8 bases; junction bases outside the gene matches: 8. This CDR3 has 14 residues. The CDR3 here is CSVVGLAGDDEQFF. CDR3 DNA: TGCAGCGTTGTAGGGCTAGCGGGGGACGATGAGCAGTTCTTC.